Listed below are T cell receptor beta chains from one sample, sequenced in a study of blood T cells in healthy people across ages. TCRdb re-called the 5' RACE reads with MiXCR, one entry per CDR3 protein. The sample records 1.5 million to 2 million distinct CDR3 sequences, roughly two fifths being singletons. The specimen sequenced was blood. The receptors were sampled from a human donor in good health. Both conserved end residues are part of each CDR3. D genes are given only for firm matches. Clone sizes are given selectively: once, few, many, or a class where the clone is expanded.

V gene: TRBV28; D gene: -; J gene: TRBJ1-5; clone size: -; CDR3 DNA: TGTGCCAGCAGATCGTACAGTCAAAATCAGCCCCAGCATTTT; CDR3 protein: CASRSYSQNQPQHF
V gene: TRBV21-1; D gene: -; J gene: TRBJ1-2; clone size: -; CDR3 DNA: TGTGCCAGCAGCTTAGGACAGGGAGGAATTCTAATAGACGGACCTAACTATGGCTACACCTTC; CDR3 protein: CASSLGQGGILIDGPNYGYTF
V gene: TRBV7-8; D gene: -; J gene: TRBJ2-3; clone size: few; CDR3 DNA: TGTGCCAGCAGCCCATTGACCCCACCCACAGATACGCAGTATTTT; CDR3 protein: CASSPLTPPTDTQYF
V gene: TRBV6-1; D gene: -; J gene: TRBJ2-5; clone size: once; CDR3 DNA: TGTGCCAGCAGTGTCACAGGTTTACAGCAGTACTTC; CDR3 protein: CASSVTGLQQYF
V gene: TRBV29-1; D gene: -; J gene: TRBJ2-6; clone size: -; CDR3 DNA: TGCGGCGTTGCTGGGACGGCCACTCCCGAGGCCAACGTCCTGACTTTC; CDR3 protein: CGVAGTATPEANVLTF
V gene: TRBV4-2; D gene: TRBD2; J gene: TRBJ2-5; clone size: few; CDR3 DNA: TGTGCCAGCAGCGCGACTAGCGGGGCAGAGACCCAGTACTTC; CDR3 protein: CASSATSGAETQYF
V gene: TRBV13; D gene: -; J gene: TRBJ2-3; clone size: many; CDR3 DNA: TGTGCCAGCAGCTTGTCGAACACAGATACGCAGTATTTT; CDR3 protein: CASSLSNTDTQYF
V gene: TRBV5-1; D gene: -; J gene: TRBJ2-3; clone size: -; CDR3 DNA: TGCGCCAGCAGCAGGGACTGGGAGAGCACAGATACGCAGTATTTT; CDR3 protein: CASSRDWESTDTQYF
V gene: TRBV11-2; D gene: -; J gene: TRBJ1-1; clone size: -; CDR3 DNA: TGTGCTGGCACCACGACAGGCGAGAACACTGAAGCTTTCTTT; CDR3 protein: CAGTTTGENTEAFF
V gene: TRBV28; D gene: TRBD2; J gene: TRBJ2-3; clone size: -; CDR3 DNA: TGTGCCAGCAGTTCCTTACTAGCGGGGGGGCCAGATACGCAGTATTTT; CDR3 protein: CASSSLLAGGPDTQYF
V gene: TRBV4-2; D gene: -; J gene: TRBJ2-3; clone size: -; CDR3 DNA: TGTGCCAGCAGCCAAGATTCGCGGTACACGGCAGATACGCAGTATTTT; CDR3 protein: CASSQDSRYTADTQYF
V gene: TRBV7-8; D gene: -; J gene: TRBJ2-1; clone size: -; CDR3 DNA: TGTGCCAGCAGCGAATTCGGACAGTGGAATGAGCAGTTCTTC; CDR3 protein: CASSEFGQWNEQFF
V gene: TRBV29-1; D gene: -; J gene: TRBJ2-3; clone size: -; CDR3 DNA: TGCAGCGTTGAGCTCCGGGACCGACGCCACGGTGTAGATACGCAGTATTTT; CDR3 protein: CSVELRDRRHGVDTQYF
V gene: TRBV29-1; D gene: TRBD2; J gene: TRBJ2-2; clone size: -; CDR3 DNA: TGCAGCGTTGTAGCGGGGTTCGGGAACACCGGGGAGCTGTTTTTT; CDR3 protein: CSVVAGFGNTGELFF
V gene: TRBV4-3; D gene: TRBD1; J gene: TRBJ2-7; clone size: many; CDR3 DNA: TGCGCCAGCAGCCAAGGGACAGGCTTCCCCTACGAGCAGTACTTC; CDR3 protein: CASSQGTGFPYEQYF
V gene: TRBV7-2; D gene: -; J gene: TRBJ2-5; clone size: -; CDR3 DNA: TGTGCCAGCAGCTTAGGGTCAGTGACGTACCAAGAGACCCAGTACTTC; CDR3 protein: CASSLGSVTYQETQYF
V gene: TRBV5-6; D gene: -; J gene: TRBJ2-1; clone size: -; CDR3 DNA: TGTGCCAGCAGCTTGTATCGGGCTGAGCAGTTCTTC; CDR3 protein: CASSLYRAEQFF
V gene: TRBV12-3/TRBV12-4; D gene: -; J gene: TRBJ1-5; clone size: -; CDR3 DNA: TGTGCCAGCAGTTTATTAGGTCGGGGGGTCCAGCCCCAGCATTTT; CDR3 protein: CASSLLGRGVQPQHF
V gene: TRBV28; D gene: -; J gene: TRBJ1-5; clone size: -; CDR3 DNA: TGTGCCAGCAGTTTTTCGGCAGGTCGTCAGCCCCAGCATTTT; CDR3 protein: CASSFSAGRQPQHF
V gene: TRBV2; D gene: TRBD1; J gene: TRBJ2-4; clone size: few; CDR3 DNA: TGTGCCACCATTTGGACAGGGACGAGGGAGCAGTACTTC; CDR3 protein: CATIWTGTREQYF
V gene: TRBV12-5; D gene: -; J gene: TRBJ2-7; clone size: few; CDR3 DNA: TGTGCTAGTGGTTTAGGGGGAACCGAGCAGTACTTC; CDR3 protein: CASGLGGTEQYF
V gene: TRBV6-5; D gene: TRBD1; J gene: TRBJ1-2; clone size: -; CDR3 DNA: TGTGCCAGCAGTTACTCGACCCCGACAGGGGCTGGGGGTGGCTACACCTTC; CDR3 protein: CASSYSTPTGAGGGYTF
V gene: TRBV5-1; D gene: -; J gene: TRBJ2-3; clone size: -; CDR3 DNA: TGCGCCAGCAGCTTGGAGGGGGTCCACACAGATACGCAGTATTTT; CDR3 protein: CASSLEGVHTDTQYF
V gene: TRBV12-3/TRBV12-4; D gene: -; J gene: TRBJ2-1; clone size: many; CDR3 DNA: TGTGCCAGTAGCCGTGGGGGCGATGAGCAGTTCTTC; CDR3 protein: CASSRGGDEQFF
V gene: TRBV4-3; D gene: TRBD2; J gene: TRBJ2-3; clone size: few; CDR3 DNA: TGCGCCAGCAGCCCTCTAGCGGGGGTGATCACGCAGTATTTT; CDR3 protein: CASSPLAGVITQYF
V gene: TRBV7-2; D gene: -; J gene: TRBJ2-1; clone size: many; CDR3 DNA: TGTGCCAGCAGCCCAAGCTGGCGGCAGTTCTTC; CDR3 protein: CASSPSWRQFF
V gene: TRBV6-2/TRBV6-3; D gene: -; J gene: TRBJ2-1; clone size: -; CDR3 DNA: TGTGCCAGCAGCAAGGTTGAGGGCTCCTACAATGAGCAGTTCTTC; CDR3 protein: CASSKVEGSYNEQFF
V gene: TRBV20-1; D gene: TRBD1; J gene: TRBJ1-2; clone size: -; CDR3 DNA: TGCAGTGCTATCCACCGGGACAGGGCTAACTATCGCTACACCTTC; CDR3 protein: CSAIHRDRANYRYTF
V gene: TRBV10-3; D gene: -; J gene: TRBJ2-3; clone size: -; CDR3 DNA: TGTGCCATCAGCGAGGCTAGTAGGAGAACAGATACGCAGTATTTT; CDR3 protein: CAISEASRRTDTQYF
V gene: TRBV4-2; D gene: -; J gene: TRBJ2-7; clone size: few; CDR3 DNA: TGTGCCAGCAGCCAAGCAGAGGGGGAGACCTACGAGCAGTACTTC; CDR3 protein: CASSQAEGETYEQYF
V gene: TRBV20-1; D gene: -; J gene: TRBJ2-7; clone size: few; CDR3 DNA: TGCAGTGCTAGGCGTCTGACGGGGAACTCCTACGAGCAGTACTTC; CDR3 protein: CSARRLTGNSYEQYF
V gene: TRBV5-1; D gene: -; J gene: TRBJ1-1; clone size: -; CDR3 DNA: TGCGCCAGCAGCTTCCAGGTGGAGGACGCTGAAGCTTTCTTT; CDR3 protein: CASSFQVEDAEAFF
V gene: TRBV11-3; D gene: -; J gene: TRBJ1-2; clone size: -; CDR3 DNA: TGTGCCAGCAGCTCACAGGACTATGGCTACACCTTC; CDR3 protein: CASSSQDYGYTF